This T cell receptor beta chain appears in the sequencing data of a study of cytomegalovirus exposure and HLA in healthy donors. PCR was performed using 60 Vbeta and 13 Jbeta primers. Generated by immunoSEQ multiplex PCR, the TCRdb table keeps only in-frame clones and is missing some. This sample has about 140,000 clones; about four fifths occur once, and the top ten carry 2.2%. After removal of 5 bases from V and 7 bases from J, the junction contained 3 bases not matched to a gene. The CDR3 loop spans 13 amino acids. Per the germline V gene, CDR1 is LNHDA and CDR2 is SQIVND (reference sequence). This chain joins TRBV19 and TRBJ2-1; 9 bases line up with TRBD2. This receptor was obtained from a man aged 25 to 40 in good health and CMV-seronegative. Input material: PBMCs. This CDR3 reads CASSDSGRNEQFF. In DNA, the CDR3 is TGTGCCAGTAGTGATAGCGGGAGAAATGAGCAGTTCTTC. The whole variable domain, remainder taken from reference TRBV19 and TRBJ2-1, is DGGITQSPKYLFRKEGQNVTLSCEQNLNHDAMYWYRQDPGQGLRLIYYSQIVNDFQKGDIAEGYSVSREKKESFPLTVTSAQKNPTAFYLCASSDSGRNEQFFGPGTRLTVL.